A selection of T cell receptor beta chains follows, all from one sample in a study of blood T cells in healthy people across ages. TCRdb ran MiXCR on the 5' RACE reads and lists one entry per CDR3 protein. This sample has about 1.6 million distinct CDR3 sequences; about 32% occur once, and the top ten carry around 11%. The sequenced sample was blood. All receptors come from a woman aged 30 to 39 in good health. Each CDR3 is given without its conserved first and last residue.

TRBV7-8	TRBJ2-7	ASSDRGMVYEQY
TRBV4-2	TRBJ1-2	ASSQDDGLNYGYT
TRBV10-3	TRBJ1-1	AISGTKGDTEAF
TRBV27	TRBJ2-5	ASKSVEGTQY
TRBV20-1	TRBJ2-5	SARGDRAQETQY
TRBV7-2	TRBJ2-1	ASSSGTSYFDEQF
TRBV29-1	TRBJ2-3	SVPPGGSADTQY
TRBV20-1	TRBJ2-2	SARDLGTSGKGANTGELF
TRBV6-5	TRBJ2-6	ASSYMAGDLSGANVLT
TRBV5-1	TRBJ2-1	ASSLTGGDNEQF
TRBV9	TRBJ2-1	ASGIPSGAPSEYNEQF
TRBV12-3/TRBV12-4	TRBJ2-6	ASSPVTGGLLSGANVLT
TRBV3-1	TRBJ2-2	ASSPQLTGELF
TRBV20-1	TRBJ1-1	SAKGPRGTEAF
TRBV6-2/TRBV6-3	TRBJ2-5	ASSSPGQGYRETQY
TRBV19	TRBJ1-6	ASSTQGASNSPLH
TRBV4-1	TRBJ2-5	ASSQFWPADEETQY
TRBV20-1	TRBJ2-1	SAKGAGGPDNEQF
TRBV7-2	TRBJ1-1	ASSLVGSGVAF
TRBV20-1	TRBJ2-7	SARDDPGSYEQY
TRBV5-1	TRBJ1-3	ASSPGSSSGNTIY
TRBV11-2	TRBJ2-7	ASSLDSRPSYEQY
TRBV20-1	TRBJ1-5	SARTGGGNQPQH
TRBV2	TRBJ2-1	ASKPPGGYNEQF
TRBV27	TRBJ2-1	ASSLSPFAWAF
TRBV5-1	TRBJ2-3	ASSWAGDPGDTQY
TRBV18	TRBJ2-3	ASSPPRLTEGDTQY
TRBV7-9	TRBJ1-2	ASSRLTGGALFGYT
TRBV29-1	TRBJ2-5	SPESTSCGGMETQY
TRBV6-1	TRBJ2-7	ASSESPSYEQY
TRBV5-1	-	ASSPIGDRAPEQY
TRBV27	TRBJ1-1	ASSGERGTEAF
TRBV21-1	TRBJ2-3	ASSPPWTSGGSTDTQY
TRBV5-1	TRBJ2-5	ASSPNFMETQY
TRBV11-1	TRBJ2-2	ASSPQLSNTGELF
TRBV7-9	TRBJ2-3	ASSPGRSGGAGDTQY
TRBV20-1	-	SASRRKGRGSHEQY
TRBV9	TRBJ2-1	ASSVDWDFGNEQF
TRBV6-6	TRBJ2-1	ASSSHLGDRGSNEQF
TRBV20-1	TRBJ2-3	SASEVVTDTQY
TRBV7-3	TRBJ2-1	ASSLTSGPSNEQF
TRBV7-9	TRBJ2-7	AGSVIGQGVGEQY
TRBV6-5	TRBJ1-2	ASSYYEGYYGYT
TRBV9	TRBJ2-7	ASSEPTPPYEQY
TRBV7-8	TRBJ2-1	ASSLAAGAGGQDNEQF
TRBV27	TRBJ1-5	ASSTGGGQPQH
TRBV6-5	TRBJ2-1	ASSQPGLAGSNEQF
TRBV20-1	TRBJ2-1	SARKLAVYNEQF
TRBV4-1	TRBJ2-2	ASSYATRSPGERF
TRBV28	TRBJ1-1	ASGEDPSGTEAF
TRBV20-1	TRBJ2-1	SVGTNGGEQF
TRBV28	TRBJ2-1	ASRETGGVGNEQF
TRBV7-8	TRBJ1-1	ASSSGAGFTEAF
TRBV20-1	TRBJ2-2	SARDGATGELF
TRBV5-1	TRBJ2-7	ASSQGAVFEQY
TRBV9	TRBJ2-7	ASSVEGDSYYEQY
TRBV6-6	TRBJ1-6	ASSRGTSELVSSPLH
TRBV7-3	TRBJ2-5	ASSLGTSGVETQY
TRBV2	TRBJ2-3	ASNVLAGGTDTQY